Shown below are 4 T cell receptor beta chains from a single sample sequenced in a study of control samples from healthy donors and cancer patients. The assay was immunoSEQ multiplex PCR, and TCRdb's table has in-frame clones only and misses some. Altogether around 130,000 clones are present, about 88% being singletons, with the ten largest covering roughly 3.2%. Material for sequencing was blood. The receptors here all came from a man in his fifties or sixties in good health.

CDR3 bases: TGCGCCAGCAGCTCACGGGCCCTAAGGGGCCAAGAGACCCAGTACTTC. Protein product: CASSSRALRGQETQYF. V gene TRBV5-1 combines with J gene TRBJ2-5, with D perhaps TRBD1 (5 bases). The CDR3 extends over 16 amino acids. The germline V gene has CDR1 SGHRS and CDR2 YFSETQ. V gave up 3 bases and J gave up 1 base, with 16 bases separating them.

This chain links TRBV3-1 (or the pseudogene TRBV3-2) with TRBJ2-2; D may be TRBD1 or TRBD2 (5 bases each). The V gene lost 6 bases and the J gene lost 6 bases, with 17 bases spanning the gap. Germline V gives CDR1 LGHDT, CDR2 YNNKEL (reference sequence). There are 15 residues in the CDR3. The CDR3 coding sequence is TGTGCCAGCAGACCCGTGGGGGAGCCACCCGGGGAGCTGTTTTTT. Translating gives CASRPVGEPPGELFF.

This clone was seen a few times. CDR3 nucleotides: TGTGCCTCACAGGGGTTTGGAAACACCATATATTTT. Translated: CASQGFGNTIYF. The V and J genes are TRBV30 and TRBJ1-3, with 7 positions matching TRBD1. The CDR3 is made up of 12 amino acids. Germline assignment: CDR1 GTSNPN and CDR2 SVGIG (reference sequence). Trimming at V came to 7 bases and at J to 3 bases, leaving 3 bases not matched to a gene.

The chain links TRBV15 to TRBJ1-5, with unresolved D. Trimming removed 3 bases from V and 6 bases from J, with 15 bases in between. Germline V gene lookup returns CDR1 LNHNV and CDR2 YYDKDF (reference sequence). The CDR3 spans 15 residues. The CDR3 region is CATSSSWRSSQPQHF. The CDR3 bases are TGTGCCACCAGCAGCTCTTGGCGCTCCAGTCAGCCCCAGCATTTT.